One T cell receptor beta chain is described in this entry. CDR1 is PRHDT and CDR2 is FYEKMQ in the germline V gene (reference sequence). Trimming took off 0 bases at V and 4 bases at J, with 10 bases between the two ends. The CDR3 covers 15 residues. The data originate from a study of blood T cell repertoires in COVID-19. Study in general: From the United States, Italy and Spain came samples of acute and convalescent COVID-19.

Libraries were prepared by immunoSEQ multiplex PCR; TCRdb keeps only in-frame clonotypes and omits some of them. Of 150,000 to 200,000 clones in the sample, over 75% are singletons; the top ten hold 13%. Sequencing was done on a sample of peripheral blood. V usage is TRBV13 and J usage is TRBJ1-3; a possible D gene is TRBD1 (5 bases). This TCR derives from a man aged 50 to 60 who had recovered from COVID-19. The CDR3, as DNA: TGTGCCAGCAGCTTAGGTCCCAGGGCGGGAAACACCATATATTTT. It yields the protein CASSLGPRAGNTIYF. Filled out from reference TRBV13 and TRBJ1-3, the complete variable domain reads AAGVIQSPRHLIKEKRETATLKCYPIPRHDTVYWYQQGPGQDPQFLISFYEKMQSDKGSIPDRFSAQQFSDYHSELNMSSLELGDSALYFCASSLGPRAGNTIYFGEGSWLTVV.